Below are 31 T cell receptor beta chains sequenced from a single sample in a study of cytomegalovirus exposure and HLA in healthy donors. This PCR relied on a set of 60 Vbeta primers and 13 Jbeta primers. Data came from immunoSEQ multiplex PCR; TCRdb stores just in-frame clones and leaves some out. The table shows about 120,000 clones, with around 69% occurring only once. Sequenced material: PBMCs. All receptors come from a woman aged 40 to 50 in good health and CMV-seropositive.

This clone showed up just a few times. J is TRBJ1-2 and V is TRBV7-9; tentative D call: TRBD1 (5 bases). This CDR3 has 12 residues. The V gene lost 5 bases and the J gene lost 8 bases, with 12 bases spanning the gap. CDR1 and CDR2 (germline): SEHNR, FQNEAQ (reference sequence). DNA for the CDR3: TGTGCCAGCAGCGGTAGCGGGGGAGGCTACACCTTC. As protein: CASSGSGGGYTF.

The V gene is TRBV18, the J gene TRBJ2-5; weak D call: TRBD1 (6 bases). Trimming left V 6 bases short and J 5 bases short, with 19 bases between. This CDR3 has 15 amino acids. Germline CDR1 is KGHSH and CDR2 is LQKENI. CDR3 coding DNA: TGTGCCAGCTCCCGCCCTACGGGCAGGGGCGAGACCCAGTACTTC. Its protein is CASSRPTGRGETQYF.

V is TRBV7-6 and J is TRBJ1-6, with unresolved D. This CDR3 has 15 residues. Between the trimmed V and J ends, which lost 1 base and 6 bases, there was a span of 10 bases. Per germline, CDR1 SGHVS and CDR2 FNYEAQ. This chain's CDR3 is CASSLVGGFNSPLHF. CDR3 nucleotides: TGTGCCAGCAGCTTAGTTGGAGGATTTAATTCACCCCTCCACTTT.

The CDR3 DNA sequence: TGTGCCAGCAGAGTGGACAGAGATCAGCCCCAGCATTTT. This gives the protein CASRVDRDQPQHF. The V call is TRBV2, the J call TRBJ1-5; a possible D gene is TRBD1 (6 bases). V was cut by 6 bases and J by 5 bases, with 11 bases left in between. The length of the CDR3 is 13 residues. Germline V lookup: CDR1 SNHLY, CDR2 FYNNEI.

The rearrangement joins TRBV11-2 to TRBJ1-6, with 10 nucleotides matching TRBD1. Looked up from germline, CDR1 is SGHAT and CDR2 is FQNNGV. Trimming cost V 2 bases and J 8 bases; bases outside gene matches: 6. The CDR3 runs 16 residues. The CDR3 spells CASSLRGGTGDSPLHF. In nucleotides, the CDR3 is TGTGCCAGCAGCTTAAGGGGAGGGACAGGGGATTCACCCCTCCACTTT.

The chain links TRBV5-1 to TRBJ2-3, with TRBD2 identical over 12 bases. The V gene end was trimmed by 4 bases and the J gene end by 5 bases; junction bases not matched to a gene: 8. In germline, CDR1 is SGHRS, CDR2 YFSETQ. The CDR3 totals 16 residues. CDR3 residues: CASSPPTSGGGDTQYF. In DNA, the CDR3 is TGCGCCAGCAGCCCTCCGACTAGCGGGGGAGGAGATACGCAGTATTTT.

V and J are TRBV7-2 and TRBJ1-1; D call uncertain. The germline V gene encodes CDR1 SGHTA and CDR2 FQGNSA. Trimming cost V 3 bases and J 0 bases, with 5 bases left between them. CDR3 length equals 13 residues. This CDR3 is CASSFGLNTEAFF. The CDR3 region has the DNA TGTGCCAGCAGCTTCGGTTTGAACACTGAAGCTTTCTTT.

This clone has only one observation. The genes are TRBV27 and TRBJ2-1, with D perhaps matching TRBD1 (5 bases). The V gene lost 6 bases and the J gene lost 4 bases, with 13 bases spanning the gap. The CDR3 sequence is 14 residues long. Germline V CDR1 and CDR2: MNHEY, SMNVEV (reference sequence). CDR3 amino acids: CASRSLTAYNEQFF. The CDR3 DNA is TGTGCCAGCAGATCTCTGACAGCTTACAATGAGCAGTTCTTC.

The rearrangement joins TRBV19 to TRBJ1-5, with TRBD1 matching over 8 bases. Germline assignment: CDR1 LNHDA and CDR2 SQIVND (reference sequence). CDR3 length equals 13 residues. With 5 bases clipped from V and 9 bases from J, the junction kept 6 bases outside the gene matches. CDR3 protein: CASSVGQGLPQHF. The CDR3 coding sequence is TGTGCCAGTAGTGTAGGACAGGGTTTGCCCCAGCATTTT.

This chain uses TRBV7-2 with TRBJ2-2, with D tentatively TRBD1 (6 bases). V lost 5 bases and J 1 base, leaving 14 bases between the germline ends. CDR3 length: 16 amino acids. The germline CDR1 and CDR2 sequences are SGHTA and FQGNSA. CDR3 in DNA: TGTGCCAGCAGCAGTCACAGGGTGCAGAACACCGGGGAGCTGTTTTTT. Translated: CASSSHRVQNTGELFF.

For the CDR3, the DNA is TGTGCCAGCAGCAAAGGACAGGAGGGGCCTAACTATGGCTACACCTTC. Residues: CASSKGQEGPNYGYTF. The chain carries TRBV5-4 and TRBJ1-2; 7 positions agree with TRBD1. CDR1 is SGHNT and CDR2 is YYREEE in the germline V gene (reference sequence). The CDR3 has 16 residues. V was pared by 4 bases and J by 0 bases, with 9 bases of the junction left unmatched.

CDR3 amino acids: CASSPRGTDTQYF. Written as DNA, the CDR3 is TGTGCCAGCAGTCCGCGGGGAACAGATACGCAGTATTTT. V and J are TRBV6-5 and TRBJ2-3; TRBD2 is a possible D gene (6 bases). Germline CDR1 and CDR2: MNHEY and SVGAGI. The V end lost 5 bases, the J end lost 3 bases, and 9 bases lay between the germline ends. The CDR3 is made up of 13 amino acids.

V and J are TRBV5-4 and TRBJ1-1; D perhaps matches TRBD1 (6 bases). V shed 0 bases and J shed 1 base, with 13 bases lying between them. Germline V gene data show CDR1 as SGHNT and CDR2 as YYREEE (reference sequence). This CDR3 has 16 residues. The CDR3 nucleotides are TGTGCCAGCAGCTTGGTAGGGGGTTGGGAGAACACTGAAGCTTTCTTT. Its protein is CASSLVGGWENTEAFF.

The V call is TRBV2, the J call TRBJ1-3; possibly TRBD1 for D (5 bases). The CDR3 is 14 residues long. Germline assignment: CDR1 SNHLY and CDR2 FYNNEI. Trimming stripped 7 bases from V and 0 bases from J, with 10 bases between. The CDR3 nucleotides are TGTGCCAGCACGGGACTCCTCTCTGGAAACACCATATATTTT. Protein sequence: CASTGLLSGNTIYF.

The genes are TRBV2 and TRBJ1-5; D may be TRBD1 (6 bases). Deletions cut 7 bases from V and 0 bases from J, with 10 bases between. The CDR3 contains 14 residues. Germline V gene data show CDR1 as SNHLY and CDR2 as FYNNEI. The CDR3 sequence is CASTPDSSNQPQHF. CDR3 coding DNA: TGTGCCAGCACCCCGGACAGTAGCAATCAGCCCCAGCATTTT.

The gene calls are TRBV25-1 and TRBJ1-6, with D possibly TRBD1 on 6 matching bases. Germline CDR1 reads MGHDK; CDR2 reads SYGVNS. This CDR3 comprises 14 residues. V gave up 6 bases and J gave up 9 bases, with 15 bases separating them. The CDR3 DNA is TGTGCCAGCAGGGACAGCCTCTCCTCTTCACCCCTCCACTTT. Its translation: CASRDSLSSSPLHF.

This chain uses TRBV29-1 with TRBJ2-3; weak D call: TRBD2 (5 bases). CDR1 SQVTM and CDR2 ANQGSEA come from the germline V gene. CDR3 length equals 15 residues. With 5 bases removed from V and 6 bases from J, the gap between germline ends came to 21 bases. In DNA form, the CDR3 reads TGCAGCGTTTCCCATCAAGATACCGGGGTGGATACGCAGTATTTT. This codes for CSVSHQDTGVDTQYF.

The chain has TRBV5-4 and TRBJ2-7; TRBD1 aligns across 9 bases. V dropped 4 bases and J dropped 4; count of bases not matched to a gene: 9. The CDR3 spans 15 residues. CDR1 and CDR2 (germline): SGHNT, YYREEE (reference sequence). CDR3 protein: CASSRRQGDFYEQYF. The DNA of the CDR3 is TGTGCCAGCAGCCGGAGACAGGGGGATTTTTACGAGCAGTACTTC.

The J gene is TRBJ1-1, the V gene TRBV4-3, with TRBD1 as a possible D gene (5 bases). V lost 0 bases, J lost 4 bases, and 6 bases lay in between. From germline, CDR1 is LGHNA and CDR2 YSLEER. The CDR3 extends over 13 amino acids. This CDR3 is CASSQERGTEAFF. CDR3 in DNA: TGCGCCAGCAGCCAAGAAAGGGGCACTGAAGCTTTCTTT.

The rearrangement uses TRBV5-6 and TRBJ1-1, with D possibly being TRBD1 (6 bases). CDR1 and CDR2 (germline): SGHDT, YYEEEE. The V end was cut by 0 bases, the J end by 1 base, with 7 bases between. This CDR3 has 14 amino acids. The CDR3 region has the DNA TGTGCCAGCAGCTTGGGAGGGGGGAACACTGAAGCTTTCTTT. Encoded protein: CASSLGGGNTEAFF.

CDR3 protein: CASSYSRQGAFSEYF. The CDR3 nucleotides read TGTGCCAGCAGTTACTCCCGGCAGGGGGCGTTTTCTGAGTACTTC. The chain joins TRBV6-5 to TRBJ2-7; 8 bases fit TRBD1. V lost 0 bases to trimming and J lost 11 bases; unmatched junction nucleotides: 12. The CDR3 totals 15 residues. The germline gives CDR1 MNHEY, CDR2 SVGAGI.

This sequence joins TRBV6-5 and TRBJ2-1; D unresolved. Trimming left V 6 bases short and J 3 bases short, with 3 bases between. Germline loops: CDR1 MNHEY, CDR2 SVGAGI. There are 11 residues in the CDR3. CDR3 loop: CASRHYNEQFF. In DNA, the CDR3 is TGTGCCAGCAGACACTACAATGAGCAGTTCTTC.

This clone was seen a handful of times. The rearrangement uses TRBV6-5 and TRBJ2-3, with a weak D call TRBD1 (5 bases). Trimming left V 5 bases short and J 4 bases short, with 16 bases between. The length of the CDR3 is 15 residues. Per germline, CDR1 MNHEY and CDR2 SVGAGI. The CDR3 protein is CASSVQGDGPDTQYF. DNA of the CDR3: TGTGCCAGCAGTGTCCAGGGTGACGGACCAGATACGCAGTATTTT.

The chain links TRBV6-5 to TRBJ2-3; TRBD2 aligns across 8 bases. This CDR3 comprises 16 residues. Germline assignment: CDR1 MNHEY and CDR2 SVGAGI. The ends lost 0 bases at V and 2 bases at J; junction bases unmatched: 4. The CDR3 protein is CASSYSKRGYTDTQYF. As DNA, the CDR3 is TGTGCCAGCAGTTACTCGAAGCGGGGGTACACAGATACGCAGTATTTT.

The V gene is TRBV9, the J gene TRBJ2-1; no definite D call. From germline, CDR1 is SGDLS and CDR2 YYNGEE. The ends were cut back, 3 bases at V and 4 bases at J, with 11 bases in the middle. CDR3 length: 14 amino acids. As DNA, the CDR3 is TGTGCCAGCAGCGCCCCAAAGAGATACAATGAGCAGTTCTTC. Amino acid sequence: CASSAPKRYNEQFF.

The chain recombines TRBV19 with TRBJ1-2; a possible D gene is TRBD1 (6 bases). Trimming stripped 6 bases from V and 4 bases from J, with 9 bases between. This CDR3 region has 12 residues. Germline V gives CDR1 LNHDA, CDR2 SQIVND (reference sequence). The CDR3 DNA sequence: TGTGCCAGTAGGACAGGAGCCTATGGCTACACCTTC. Its translation: CASRTGAYGYTF.

The chain uses TRBV7-9 and TRBJ1-2; D gene ambiguous. Germline CDR1 SEHNR, CDR2 FQNEAQ (reference sequence). V was shortened by 5 bases and J by 7 bases, with 20 bases between the two germline ends. This CDR3 contains 15 residues. This CDR3 reads CASSLVGRDPLGYTF. DNA of the CDR3: TGTGCCAGCAGCCTCGTGGGCCGGGATCCGCTTGGCTACACCTTC.

The CDR3 spells CASSLDAGRNQPQHF. CDR3 coding DNA: TGCGCCAGCAGCTTGGATGCAGGGCGGAATCAGCCCCAGCATTTT. The gene calls are TRBV5-1 and TRBJ1-5; D perhaps matches TRBD1 (5 bases). V lost 0 bases, J lost 4 bases, and 11 bases lay in between. The CDR3 runs to 15 residues. CDR1 and CDR2 from the germline V gene are SGHRS and YFSETQ.

This clone was counted between two and nine times. The chain has TRBV9 and TRBJ2-7; 12 positions agree with TRBD1. Germline-derived CDR1 and CDR2 are SGDLS and YYNGEE. Trimming took 7 bases from V and 5 from J; bases not matched to a gene: 7. The CDR3 extends over 14 amino acids. In nucleotides, the CDR3 is TGTGCCAGCGCGTTGGGGACAGGGGGCCACGAGCAGTACTTC. Protein: CASALGTGGHEQYF.

The genes are TRBV7-9 and TRBJ1-1; 8 bases fit TRBD1. Germline V CDR1 and CDR2: SEHNR, FQNEAQ (reference sequence). The J segment lost 1 base and the V segment lost 7 bases, leaving 5 bases of the junction unmatched. The CDR3 is 14 amino acids. The CDR3, as DNA: TGTGCCAGCAACTTTGGGACAGGGAACACTGAAGCTTTCTTT. This codes for CASNFGTGNTEAFF. Together with reference TRBV7-9 and TRBJ1-1, the CDR3 gives the full variable domain: DTGVSQNPRHKITKRGQNVTFRCDPISEHNRLYWYRQTLGQGPEFLTYFQNEAQLEKSRLLSDRFSAERPKGSFSTLEIQRTEQGDSAMYLCASNFGTGNTEAFFGQGTRLTVV.

The rearrangement uses TRBV7-2 and TRBJ2-1, with TRBD1 matching over 8 bases. Germline CDR1 reads SGHTA; CDR2 reads FQGNSA. The CDR3 consists of 14 residues. V lost 5 bases to trimming and J lost 6 bases; unmatched junction nucleotides: 6. The CDR3 DNA reads as TGTGCCAGCAGCAAGTCACAGGGGGTCAATGAGCAGTTCTTC. Translation: CASSKSQGVNEQFF.